What follows are 19 T cell receptor beta chains derived from one specimen sequenced in a study of blood T cells in healthy people across ages (dated by TCRdb to 2015 to 2017). Library method: 5' RACE. The second PCR ran for roughly 6 to 11 cycles and used a J-beta primer mix along with a sample-barcoded 5' primer. In-frame beta chains were kept once TCRdb had trimmed the public reads at Q25 with fastp and called clones with MiXCR. For every CDR3 protein sequence, its rows merge into one entry that carries the most common genes and DNA. Here the sample has 1.8 million or so distinct CDR3 sequences; more than 35% occur a single time. The biggest ten clones account for roughly 23% of the sample. Sequenced input: blood. The receptors were gathered from a human donor in good health.

The gene calls are TRBV7-2 and TRBJ1-2, with 8 bases lining up with TRBD1. This CDR3 has 15 residues. Looked up from germline, CDR1 is SGHTA and CDR2 is FQGNSA. After removal of 5 bases from V and 7 bases from J, the junction contained 12 bases not matched to a gene. The CDR3 loop is CASSDRSGTGFGYTF. DNA for the CDR3: TGTGCCAGCAGCGATCGTTCCGGGACAGGCTTTGGCTACACCTTC.

The chain employs TRBV24-1 and TRBJ1-2; the D is unclear. Germline CDR1 is KGHDR and CDR2 is SFDVKD. V lost 7 bases and J 1 base, leaving 9 bases between the germline ends. CDR3 length: 13 residues. The chain's CDR3 is CATSLGSNYGYTF. Written as DNA, the CDR3 is TGTGCCACCAGCCTGGGAAGTAACTATGGCTACACCTTC.

The chain couples TRBV7-2 to TRBJ2-3; tentatively, D is TRBD1 (5 bases). Per the germline V gene, CDR1 is SGHTA and CDR2 is FQGNSA. The CDR3 is made up of 10 amino acids. CDR3 sequence (DNA): TGTGCTGTGGGGCTGGATACGCAGTATTTT. It codes for CAVGLDTQYF.

There are a few counts of this clonotype. CDR3 nucleotide sequence: TGCAGTGCTAGAGATCTTTCCCAGGGTTACGAGCAGTACTTC. It specifies CSARDLSQGYEQYF. This chain uses TRBV20-1 with TRBJ2-7; D may be TRBD1 (5 bases). Germline V gene data show CDR1 as DFQATT and CDR2 as SNEGSKA (reference sequence). This CDR3 comprises 14 residues. Trimming pared 0 bases from V and 4 bases from J, leaving 13 bases between.

This clonotype was seen a few times. The chain is built from TRBV24-1 and TRBJ2-2, with a tentative D call TRBD1 (5 bases). The CDR3 has 15 amino acids. CDR1 KGHDR and CDR2 SFDVKD come from the germline V gene. Trimming took 1 base from V and 1 from J, leaving 6 bases between them. The CDR3 spells CATSDFGQNTGELFF. The CDR3 DNA follows: TGTGCCACCAGTGATTTCGGACAGAACACCGGGGAGCTGTTTTTT.

This clonotype has just one count. In DNA, the CDR3 is TGTGCCAGCAGTTACGGAGCGACAGGATTTAACTATGGCTACACCTTC. Amino acids: CASSYGATGFNYGYTF. The rearrangement uses TRBV6-5 and TRBJ1-2; a possible D gene is TRBD1 (6 bases). The CDR3 length is 16 residues. V shed 2 bases and J shed 1 base, with 14 bases lying between them. The germline V gene encodes CDR1 MNHEY and CDR2 SVGAGI.

In its sample, this clonotype was seen a few times. The V gene is TRBV28, the J gene TRBJ1-4, with D possibly TRBD1 on 6 matching bases. This CDR3 contains 14 residues. The V and J ends lost 7 bases and 10 bases respectively, with 19 bases between them. Germline V gene sequence: CDR1 MDHEN, CDR2 SYDVKM. This CDR3 is CASMAGTGSGKLFF. CDR3 sequence (DNA): TGTGCCAGCATGGCCGGAACAGGGTCCGGAAAACTGTTTTTT.

This sequence joins TRBV29-1 and TRBJ2-1; 10 bases align to TRBD2. Looked up from germline, CDR1 is SQVTM and CDR2 is ANQGSEA. The CDR3 loop spans 14 amino acids. The ends lost 5 bases at V and 4 bases at J; junction bases unmatched: 5. The CDR3 region has the DNA TGCAGCGTTCATTCGACTAGCGGGTACAATGAGCAGTTCTTC. Translating gives CSVHSTSGYNEQFF.

This clonotype was observed at least ten times. The chain couples TRBV4-1 to TRBJ1-6, with 7 bases lining up with TRBD1. Germline trimming cut 6 bases from V and 6 bases from J; bases unmatched to any gene: 5. The CDR3 has 14 amino acids. The germline CDR1 and CDR2 sequences are MGHRA and YSYEKL. The CDR3: CASRRQGGNSPLHF. The CDR3 nucleotides read TGCGCCAGCAGGAGGCAGGGGGGTAATTCACCCCTCCACTTT.

This clonotype showed up many times. V gene TRBV7-2 combines with J gene TRBJ1-6; no firm D call. Germline-derived CDR1 and CDR2 are SGHTA and FQGNSA. The CDR3 covers 14 residues. The V gene lost 0 bases and the J gene lost 8 bases, with 8 bases spanning the gap. The CDR3 DNA sequence: TGTGCCAGCAGCTTAGCGCCCAGCGATTCACCCCTCCACTTT. This encodes CASSLAPSDSPLHF. The variable domain in full, with the rest retrieved from reference TRBV7-2 and TRBJ1-6, is GAGVSQSPSNKVTEKGKDVELRCDPISGHTALYWYRQSLGQGLEFLIYFQGNSAPDKSGLPSDRFSAERTGGSVSTLTIQRTQQEDSAVYLCASSLAPSDSPLHFGNGTRLTVT.

This rearrangement joins TRBV18 to TRBJ2-7, with a tentative D call TRBD2 (7 bases). The V end lost 3 bases, the J end lost 4 bases, and 13 bases lay between the germline ends. CDR3 size: 14 residues. Germline V CDR1 and CDR2: KGHSH, LQKENI. DNA of the CDR3: TGTGCCAGCTCACCTTGGGGGGGCGAGTACGAGCAGTACTTC. It codes for CASSPWGGEYEQYF.

This clonotype was counted between two and nine times. The chain has TRBV10-3 and TRBJ2-4; 9 bases fit TRBD1. With the DNA end fitting TRBJ2-7 better, the J assignment may be wrong. The V gene's germline CDR1 is ENHRY and CDR2 SYGVKD. This CDR3 spans 14 amino acids. The CDR3 is CAISEQGALDEQYF. CDR3 sequence (DNA): TGTGCCATCAGTGAACAGGGGGCTCTAGACGAGCAGTACTTC.

This clonotype has just a few counts. V is TRBV12-3 or TRBV12-4 and J is TRBJ1-1; D perhaps matches TRBD1 (5 bases). The CDR3 length is 15 residues. V lost 4 bases and J 3 bases, leaving 15 bases between the germline ends. The CDR3 protein is CASSYRREGDTEAFF. The CDR3 nucleotides are TGTGCCAGCAGTTACCGCAGGGAGGGAGACACTGAAGCTTTCTTT.

A note on this clonotype: At one end the junction does not follow the germline gene, possibly because of a read error. The V gene is TRBV24-1, the J gene TRBJ2-1; TRBD1 matches at 8 bases. This CDR3 has 16 residues. The germline gives CDR1 KGHDR, CDR2 SFDVKD. The CDR3 DNA sequence: TGTGCCACCGGTGACTCAGGGGGCCTAGGGGACAATGAGCAGTTCTTC. It translates to CATGDSGGLGDNEQFF.

This clonotype was recorded once. The V call is TRBV25-1, the J call TRBJ1-2; possibly TRBD1 for D (5 bases). The CDR3 is 15 amino acids. From germline, CDR1 is MGHDK and CDR2 SYGVNS. Trimming pared 4 bases from V and 4 bases from J, leaving 16 bases between. DNA for the CDR3: TGTGCCAGCAGTGCCCGATCCGGGACCTTCTATGGCTACACCTTC. This gives the protein CASSARSGTFYGYTF.

This clonotype showed up just once. The chain uses TRBV7-9 and TRBJ2-2; TRBD2 might be the D (7 bases). The CDR3 has 15 residues. Germline V gene data show CDR1 as SEHNR and CDR2 as FQNEAQ (reference sequence). The V end lost 5 bases, the J end lost 5 bases, and 15 bases lay between the germline ends. CDR3 sequence reads: CASSKRGGETGELFF. Written as DNA, the CDR3 is TGTGCCAGCAGCAAACGAGGGGGGGAGACCGGGGAGCTGTTTTTT.

The chain couples TRBV20-1 to TRBJ2-7; D might be TRBD2 (6 bases). The V end was cut by 2 bases, the J end by 0 bases, with 14 bases between. CDR1 DFQATT and CDR2 SNEGSKA come from the germline V gene (reference sequence). This CDR3 contains 15 residues. The CDR3 sequence is CSARSGSGSSYEQYF. DNA of the CDR3: TGCAGTGCTAGATCGGGTAGCGGCTCCTCCTACGAGCAGTACTTC.

This clonotype was recorded a few times. The rearrangement links TRBV29-1 to TRBJ1-2; 8 nucleotides line up with TRBD1. Trimming removed 6 bases from V and 0 bases from J; junction bases left unmatched: 9. CDR3 length: 15 amino acids. Germline assignment: CDR1 SQVTM and CDR2 ANQGSEA. The CDR3 DNA sequence: TGCAGCGTAGAACCTACAGGGGGTGCTAACTATGGCTACACCTTC. This translates into CSVEPTGGANYGYTF. The full variable domain, with the rest looked up from reference TRBV29-1 and TRBJ1-2, is SAVISQKPSRDICQRGTSLTIQCQVDSQVTMMFWYRQQPGQSLTLIATANQGSEATYESGFVIDKFPISRPNLTFSTLTVSNMSPEDSSIYLCSVEPTGGANYGYTFGSGTRLTVV.

Comment on this clonotype: A much larger clone lies a single base off, so this may be a read error. The conserved phenylalanine or tryptophan is not found at the CDR3 terminus, so this likely reflects a read error. The chain employs TRBV7-2 and TRBJ2-5, with D possibly called TRBD1 or TRBD2 (5 bases each). CDR3 length equals 14 residues. Germline V gene lookup returns CDR1 SGHTA and CDR2 FQGNSA. Here the CDR3 DNA reads TGTGCCAGCAGCTTAGAGAGCGGACAAGGGACCCAGTACCTC. As protein: CASSLESGQGTQYL.